This T cell receptor beta chain derives from a study of identical twins. Study-level results: A lower insertion count was a feature of abundant cord blood beta clonotypes, with no such feature in memory repertoires.

Trimming removed 1 base from V and 2 bases from J, with 3 bases in between. The CDR3 has 13 amino acids. Per the germline V gene, CDR1 is SEHNR and CDR2 is FQNEAQ (reference sequence). TCRdb reprocessed the 5' RACE reads via MiXCR and lists one record per CDR3 protein. Found here are 1.5 million or so distinct CDR3 sequences, under 35% of them singletons; the top ten hold 0.25% to 0.3%. Of note for this clonotype: Its specificity is unknown.

J is TRBJ2-4 and V is TRBV7-9; unclear D gene. Sequenced: cord blood. The TCR sequence derives from a newborn girl in good health. CDR3 coding DNA: TGTGCCAGCAGCTTAGACACCAAAAACATTCAGTACTTC. As protein: CASSLDTKNIQYF.